This T cell receptor (beta chain) was captured in a study of response to subunit inactivated influenza vaccine. Study results and caveats: Each seasonal flu vaccination may recruit only limited new T cells, authors suggested.

This CDR3 is 15 amino acids long. Trimming shortened V by 0 bases and J by 1 base, and 10 bases separated the two germline ends. The germline CDR1 and CDR2 sequences are SGDLS and YYNGEE. In TCRdb, the RT-PCR reads were re-called with MiXCR into one record per CDR3 protein. Seen here are fewer than 600,000 distinct CDR3 sequences, approximately 7.2% observed once, and the top ten hold about an eighth. This clonotype occurred a few times. Its target is not known. This sequence joins TRBV9 and TRBJ2-5; D is unclear. The source was PBMCs from blood, collected roughly 24 months after vaccination. This sequence originates from a man between 45 and 75 years old who received an inactivated influenza vaccine. CDR3 residues: CASSVVGSSQETQYF. The CDR3 DNA reads TGTGCCAGCAGCGTAGTAGGCAGCAGCCAAGAGACCCAGTACTTC.